This TCR beta chain was identified in a study of regulatory T cells in long-lasting Graves disease. Whole-study context: Positive TSH receptor antibodies alongside over 5 years of antithyroid drugs were what marked Graves' disease as persistent. Points from the study as a whole: Persistent disease was characterized by preferential usage of TRBV28, TRBJ1-2 and TRBJ2-5.

Time point reported: persistent/refractory GD, antithyroid drugs over 5 years with positive TRAb. There was RNA extracted from PBMCs, and the TCR library was made from it. Blood from the periphery, about 9.7 milliliters in all, was drawn into EDTA tubes. Investigators prepared the TCR beta libraries by applying iRepertoire HTBI primers and Arm-PCR of CDR3 regions. As originally analysed: Gene usage covered 62 TRBV and about 15 TRBJ segments. TCRdb redid the calling of the multiplex PCR reads with MiXCR, one entry per CDR3 protein. The V and J calls were determined by TCRdb, not by the authors. This sample has about 660,000 distinct CDR3 sequences, with 25% to 35% found just once. The table lists this clonotype with many counts. Its cognate antigen is unknown. Germline CDR1 is SEHNR and CDR2 is FQNEAQ (reference sequence). CDR3 length: 14 residues. V shed 5 bases and J 6 bases; nucleotides not matched to a gene: 9.

Source: peripheral blood mononuclear cells (PBMCs), taken when the disease was refractory, from a patient treated with antithyroid drugs. The clonotype comes from a female donor with Graves disease. The chain couples TRBV7-9 to TRBJ1-1; 7 bases map to TRBD1. The CDR3 sequence: CASSLNRGIAEAFF. Written as DNA, the CDR3 is TGTGCCAGCAGCCTGAACAGGGGAATTGCTGAAGCTTTCTTT.